The source of this T cell receptor (beta chain) is a study of PD-1 blockade in classical Hodgkin lymphoma. Study-wide points: Complete responders possessed baseline diversity comparable to newly diagnosed patients. In CD4+ cells, TCR diversity went up significantly by C4D1, but in CD8+ cells it did not. Baseline TCR diversity was reportedly lower in newly diagnosed patients than healthy donors.

Sequencing was performed with immunoSEQ multiplex PCR; in TCRdb, only in-frame clones are kept and a portion is missing. The sample contains about 150,000 clones, just under 80% of which appear only once. Looked up from germline, CDR1 is SGHVS and CDR2 is FQNEAQ. This CDR3 has 14 amino acids. V lost 6 bases, J lost 1 base, and 11 bases lay in between. As regards this clone: No antigen is known for it.

Every patient relapsed after autologous stem cell transplantation, and brentuximab vedotin exposure varied. Complete response, partial response or progressive disease was each patient's best response. The receptor comes from a human donor with classical Hodgkin lymphoma. The sample consisted of peripheral blood mononuclear cells (PBMCs), taken before the second cycle of nivolumab. The chain is built from TRBV7-8 and TRBJ2-3, with D perhaps matching TRBD2 (5 bases). CDR3 sequence: CASRPGRRTDTQYF. CDR3 sequence (DNA): TGTGCCAGCAGACCGGGGAGACGCACAGATACGCAGTATTTT. The complete variable domain, with remaining parts taken from reference TRBV7-8 and TRBJ2-3, reads GAGVSQSPRYKVAKRGQDVALRCDPISGHVSLFWYQQALGQGPEFLTYFQNEAQLDKSGLPSDRFFAERPEGSVSTLKIQRTQQEDSAVYLCASRPGRRTDTQYFGPGTRLTVL.